This T cell receptor beta chain derives from a study of blood T cell repertoires in COVID-19. Turning to the study itself: Both acute and convalescent COVID-19 samples were obtained from the United States, Italy and Spain. PBMCs, B-cell-depleted T cells, or T cells provided the cDNA or gDNA that made up the material.

In the authors' methods: Reference gene primers were amplified, and this amplification served to estimate nucleated cell counts. The table came from immunoSEQ multiplex PCR; TCRdb's copy has only in-frame clones and leaves some out. Clonal size and the V and J genes are those of that table, whereas D and trimming came from the DNA. The top ten clones hold over 15% of a sample with approximately 180,000 clones, more than 70% of them seen once. Seattle enrolled patients during active infection and tracked them longitudinally. Trimming pared 0 bases from V and 2 bases from J, leaving 5 bases between. In germline, CDR1 is MNHEY, CDR2 SVGAGI. The CDR3 length is 14 residues.

Specimen: peripheral blood. The origin of this receptor is a person between 65 and 79 years old with COVID-19, enrolled during active disease. The V gene is TRBV6-5, the J gene TRBJ1-5; D possibly corresponds to TRBD1 (5 bases). Written as DNA, the CDR3 is TGTGCCAGCAGTTACTCGACAGGCAATCAGCCCCAGCATTTT. Amino acids: CASSYSTGNQPQHF.